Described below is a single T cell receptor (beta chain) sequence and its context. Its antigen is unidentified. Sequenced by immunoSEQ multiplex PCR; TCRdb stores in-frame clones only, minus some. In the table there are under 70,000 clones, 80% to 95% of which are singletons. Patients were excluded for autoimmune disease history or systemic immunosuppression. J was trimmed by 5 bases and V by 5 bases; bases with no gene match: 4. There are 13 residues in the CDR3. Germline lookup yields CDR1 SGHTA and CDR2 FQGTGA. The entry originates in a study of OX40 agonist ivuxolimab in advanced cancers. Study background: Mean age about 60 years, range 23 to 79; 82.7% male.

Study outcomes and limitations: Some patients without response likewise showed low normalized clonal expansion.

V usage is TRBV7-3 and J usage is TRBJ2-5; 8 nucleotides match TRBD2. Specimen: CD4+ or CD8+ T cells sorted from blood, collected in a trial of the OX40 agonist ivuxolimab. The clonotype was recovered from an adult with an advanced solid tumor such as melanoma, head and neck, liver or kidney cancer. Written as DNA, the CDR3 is TGTGCCAGCAGCCGGGGGGGAGATGAGACCCAGTACTTC. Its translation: CASSRGGDETQYF.